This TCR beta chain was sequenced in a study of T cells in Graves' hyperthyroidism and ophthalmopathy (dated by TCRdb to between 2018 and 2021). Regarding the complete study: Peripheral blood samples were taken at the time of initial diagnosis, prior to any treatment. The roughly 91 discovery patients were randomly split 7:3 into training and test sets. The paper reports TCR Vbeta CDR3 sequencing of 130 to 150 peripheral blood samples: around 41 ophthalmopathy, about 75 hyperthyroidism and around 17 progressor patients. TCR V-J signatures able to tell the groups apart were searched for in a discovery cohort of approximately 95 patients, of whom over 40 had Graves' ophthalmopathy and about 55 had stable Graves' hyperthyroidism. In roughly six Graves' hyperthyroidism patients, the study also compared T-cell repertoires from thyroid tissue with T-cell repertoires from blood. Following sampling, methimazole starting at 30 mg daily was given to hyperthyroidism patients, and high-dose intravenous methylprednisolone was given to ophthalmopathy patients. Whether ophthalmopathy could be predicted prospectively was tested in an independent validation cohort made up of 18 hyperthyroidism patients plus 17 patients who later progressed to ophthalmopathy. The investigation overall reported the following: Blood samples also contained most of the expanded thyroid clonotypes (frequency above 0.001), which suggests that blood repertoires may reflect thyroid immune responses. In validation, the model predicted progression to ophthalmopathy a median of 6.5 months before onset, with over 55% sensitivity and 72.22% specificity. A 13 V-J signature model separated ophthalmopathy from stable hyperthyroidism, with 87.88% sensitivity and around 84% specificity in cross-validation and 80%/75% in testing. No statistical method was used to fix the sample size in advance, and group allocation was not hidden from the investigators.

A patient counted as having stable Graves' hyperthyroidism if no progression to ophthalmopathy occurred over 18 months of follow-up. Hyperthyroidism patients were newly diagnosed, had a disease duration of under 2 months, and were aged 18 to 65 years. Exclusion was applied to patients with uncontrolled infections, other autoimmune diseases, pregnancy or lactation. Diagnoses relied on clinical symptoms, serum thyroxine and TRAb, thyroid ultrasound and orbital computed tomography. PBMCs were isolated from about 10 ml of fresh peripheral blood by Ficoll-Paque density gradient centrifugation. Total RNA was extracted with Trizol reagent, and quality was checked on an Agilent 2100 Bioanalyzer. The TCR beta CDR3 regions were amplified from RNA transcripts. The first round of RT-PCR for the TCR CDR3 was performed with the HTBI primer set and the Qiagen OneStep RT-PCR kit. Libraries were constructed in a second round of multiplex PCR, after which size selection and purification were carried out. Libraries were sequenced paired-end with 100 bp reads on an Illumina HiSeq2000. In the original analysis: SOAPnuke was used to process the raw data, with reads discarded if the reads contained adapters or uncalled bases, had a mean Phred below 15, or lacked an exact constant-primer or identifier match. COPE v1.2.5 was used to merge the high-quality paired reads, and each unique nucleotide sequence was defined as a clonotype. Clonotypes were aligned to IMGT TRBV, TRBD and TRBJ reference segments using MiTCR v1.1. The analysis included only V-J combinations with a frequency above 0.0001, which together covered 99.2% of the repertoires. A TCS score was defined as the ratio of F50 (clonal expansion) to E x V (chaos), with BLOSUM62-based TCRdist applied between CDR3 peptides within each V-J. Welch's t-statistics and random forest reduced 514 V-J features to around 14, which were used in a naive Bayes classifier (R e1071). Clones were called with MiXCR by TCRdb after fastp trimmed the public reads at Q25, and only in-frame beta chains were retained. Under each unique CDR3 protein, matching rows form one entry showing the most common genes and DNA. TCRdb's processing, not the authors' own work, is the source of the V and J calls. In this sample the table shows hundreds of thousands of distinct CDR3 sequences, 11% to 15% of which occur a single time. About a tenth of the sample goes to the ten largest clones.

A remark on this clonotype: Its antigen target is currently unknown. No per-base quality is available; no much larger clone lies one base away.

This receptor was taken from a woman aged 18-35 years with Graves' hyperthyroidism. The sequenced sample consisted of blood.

The DNA reads as follows: TGTGCCAGCAGACCAAGCGGGAGCGTTAATGAGCAGTTCTTC. Its product reads: CASRPSGSVNEQFF. The chain links TRBV28 with TRBJ2-1; 8 bases in between match TRBD2. V has 6 bases trimmed and J has 7 bases trimmed; junction bases matching no gene number 8. Taken from cysteine to phenylalanine, the CDR3 has 14 residues. Only CDR3 DNA remains: 42 bases, in frame from the first base. Reading the germline V gene gives CDR1 MDHEN and CDR2 SYDVKM.